This T cell receptor (beta chain) was identified in a study of cytomegalovirus exposure and HLA in healthy donors. General study findings and limits: The analysis excluded some indistinguishable V segments, including TRBV6-2 and TRBV6-3.

About this clone: Its antigen is unidentified.

CDR1 is LGHNA, CDR2 YNFKEQ, per germline. Between the trimmed V and J ends, which lost 4 bases and 5 bases, there was a span of 20 bases. This CDR3 region has 16 residues. It was with 60 Vbeta and 13 Jbeta primers that the PCR ran. The repertoire was sequenced with immunoSEQ multiplex PCR; TCRdb's copy has only in-frame clones and lacks some. The sample carries approximately 190,000 clones, over 65% recorded once. The genes are TRBV4-2 and TRBJ2-5, with a weak D call TRBD2 (7 bases). This clonotype was sampled from a woman between 50 and 59 years old in good health and CMV-seropositive. Sample: PBMCs. CDR3: CASSPLPAGAGETQYF. The CDR3 coding sequence is TGTGCCAGCAGCCCACTTCCGGCGGGGGCCGGTGAGACCCAGTACTTC.